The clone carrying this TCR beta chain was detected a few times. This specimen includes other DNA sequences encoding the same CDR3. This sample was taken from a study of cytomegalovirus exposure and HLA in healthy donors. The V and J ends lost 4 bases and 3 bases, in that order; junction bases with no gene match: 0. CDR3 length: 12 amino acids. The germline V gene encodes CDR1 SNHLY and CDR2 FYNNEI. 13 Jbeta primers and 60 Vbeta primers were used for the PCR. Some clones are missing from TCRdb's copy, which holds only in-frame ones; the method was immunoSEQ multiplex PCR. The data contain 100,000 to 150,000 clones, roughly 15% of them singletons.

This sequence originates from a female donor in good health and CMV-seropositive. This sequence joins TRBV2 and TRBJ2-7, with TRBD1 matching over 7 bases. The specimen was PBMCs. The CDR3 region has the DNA TGTGCCAGCAGTGGACAGGGCTACGAGCAGTACTTC. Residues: CASSGQGYEQYF.